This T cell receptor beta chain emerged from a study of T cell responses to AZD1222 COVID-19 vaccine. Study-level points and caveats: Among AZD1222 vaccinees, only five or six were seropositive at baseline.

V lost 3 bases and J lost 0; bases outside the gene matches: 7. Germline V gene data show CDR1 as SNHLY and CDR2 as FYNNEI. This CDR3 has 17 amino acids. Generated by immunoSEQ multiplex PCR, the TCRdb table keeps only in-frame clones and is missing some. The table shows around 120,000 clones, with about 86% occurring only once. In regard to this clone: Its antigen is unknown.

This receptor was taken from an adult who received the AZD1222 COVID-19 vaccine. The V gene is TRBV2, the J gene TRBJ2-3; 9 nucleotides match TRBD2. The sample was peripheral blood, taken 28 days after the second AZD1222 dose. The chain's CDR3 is CASSDFLAGSSTDTQYF. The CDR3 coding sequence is TGTGCCAGCAGTGATTTTCTAGCGGGGTCTAGCACAGATACGCAGTATTTT.